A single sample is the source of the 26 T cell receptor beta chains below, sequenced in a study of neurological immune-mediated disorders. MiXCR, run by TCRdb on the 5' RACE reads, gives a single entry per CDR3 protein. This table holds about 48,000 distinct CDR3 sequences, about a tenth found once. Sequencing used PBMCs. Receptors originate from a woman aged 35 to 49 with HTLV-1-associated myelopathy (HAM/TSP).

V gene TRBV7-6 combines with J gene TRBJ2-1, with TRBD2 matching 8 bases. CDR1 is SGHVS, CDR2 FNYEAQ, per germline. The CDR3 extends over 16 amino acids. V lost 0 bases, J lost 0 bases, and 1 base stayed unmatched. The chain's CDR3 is CASSLASGGSYNEQFF. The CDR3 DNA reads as TGTGCCAGCAGCTTAGCGAGCGGGGGCTCCTACAATGAGCAGTTCTTC.

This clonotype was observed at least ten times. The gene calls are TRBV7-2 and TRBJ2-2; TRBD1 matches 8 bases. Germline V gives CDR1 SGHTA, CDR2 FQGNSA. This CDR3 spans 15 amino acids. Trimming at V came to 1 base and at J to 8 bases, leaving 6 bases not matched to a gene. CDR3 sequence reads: CASSLDSGGGGELFF. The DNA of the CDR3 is TGTGCCAGCAGCTTAGATTCAGGGGGCGGAGGGGAGCTGTTTTTT.

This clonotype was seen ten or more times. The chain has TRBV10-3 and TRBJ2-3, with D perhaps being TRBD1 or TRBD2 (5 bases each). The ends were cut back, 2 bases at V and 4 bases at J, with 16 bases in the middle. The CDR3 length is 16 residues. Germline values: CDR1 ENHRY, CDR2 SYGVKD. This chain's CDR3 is CAISEGGIQGSDTQYF. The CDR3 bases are TGTGCCATCAGTGAGGGGGGAATTCAGGGATCAGATACGCAGTATTTT.

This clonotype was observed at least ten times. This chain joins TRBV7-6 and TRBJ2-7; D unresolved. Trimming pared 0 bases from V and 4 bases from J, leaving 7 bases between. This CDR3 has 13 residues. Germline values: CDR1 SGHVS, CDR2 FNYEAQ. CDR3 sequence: CASSLAPTYEQYF. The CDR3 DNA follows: TGTGCCAGCAGCTTAGCACCTACATACGAGCAGTACTTC.

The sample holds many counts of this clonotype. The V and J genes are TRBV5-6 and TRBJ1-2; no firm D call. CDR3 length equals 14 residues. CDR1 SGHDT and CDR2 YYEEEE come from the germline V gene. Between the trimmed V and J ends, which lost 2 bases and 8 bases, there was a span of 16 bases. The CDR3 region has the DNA TGTGCCAGCAGCTTTGTAGCGGTGGATGGGGGCTACACCTTC. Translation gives CASSFVAVDGGYTF.

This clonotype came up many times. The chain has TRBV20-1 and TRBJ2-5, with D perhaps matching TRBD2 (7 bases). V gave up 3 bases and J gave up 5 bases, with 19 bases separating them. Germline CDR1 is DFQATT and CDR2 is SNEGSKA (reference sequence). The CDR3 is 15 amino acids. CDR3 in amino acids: CSASDIQGRGETQYF. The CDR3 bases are TGCAGTGCTAGCGATATCCAGGGGCGGGGGGAGACCCAGTACTTC.

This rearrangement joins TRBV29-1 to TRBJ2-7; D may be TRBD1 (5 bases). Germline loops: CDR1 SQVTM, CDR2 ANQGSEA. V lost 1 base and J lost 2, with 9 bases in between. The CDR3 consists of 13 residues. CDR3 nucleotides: TGCAGCGTTGAAGGACAGAAAACCTACGAGCAGTACTTC. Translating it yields CSVEGQKTYEQYF.

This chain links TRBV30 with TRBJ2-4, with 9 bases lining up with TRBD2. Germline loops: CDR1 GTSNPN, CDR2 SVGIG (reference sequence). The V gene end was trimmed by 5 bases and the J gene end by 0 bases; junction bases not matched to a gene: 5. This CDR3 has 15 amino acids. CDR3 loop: CAWGGGVLAKNIQYF. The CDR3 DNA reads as TGTGCCTGGGGCGGGGGGGTTCTAGCCAAAAACATTCAGTACTTC.

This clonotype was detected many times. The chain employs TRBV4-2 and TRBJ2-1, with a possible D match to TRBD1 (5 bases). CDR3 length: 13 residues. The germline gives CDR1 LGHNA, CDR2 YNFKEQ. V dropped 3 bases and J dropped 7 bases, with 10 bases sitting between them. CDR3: CASSHRGANEQFF. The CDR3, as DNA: TGTGCCAGCAGCCATCGTGGGGCTAATGAGCAGTTCTTC.

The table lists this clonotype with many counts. The CDR3 nucleotides are TGCGCCAGCAGAAAGCCACCAGGACAGGGCACCGGGGAGCTGTTTTTT. It specifies CASRKPPGQGTGELFF. The chain carries TRBV5-1 and TRBJ2-2; TRBD1 matches 8 bases. Germline CDR1 is SGHRS and CDR2 is YFSETQ. J was trimmed by 4 bases and V by 5 bases; bases with no gene match: 10. The CDR3 has 16 amino acids.

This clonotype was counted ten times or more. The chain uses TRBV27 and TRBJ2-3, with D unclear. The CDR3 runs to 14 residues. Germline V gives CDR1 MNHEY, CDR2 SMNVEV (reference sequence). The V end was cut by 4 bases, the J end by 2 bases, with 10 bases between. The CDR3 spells CASSSGFYTDTQYF. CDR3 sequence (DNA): TGTGCCAGCAGTTCAGGATTCTACACAGATACGCAGTATTTT.

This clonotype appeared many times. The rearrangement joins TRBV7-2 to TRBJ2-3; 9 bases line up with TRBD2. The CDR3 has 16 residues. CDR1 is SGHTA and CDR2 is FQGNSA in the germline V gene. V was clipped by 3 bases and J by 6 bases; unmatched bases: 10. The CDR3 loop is CASSFRLAGRGDTQYF. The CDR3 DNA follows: TGTGCCAGCAGCTTCCGGCTAGCGGGGAGGGGGGATACGCAGTATTTT.

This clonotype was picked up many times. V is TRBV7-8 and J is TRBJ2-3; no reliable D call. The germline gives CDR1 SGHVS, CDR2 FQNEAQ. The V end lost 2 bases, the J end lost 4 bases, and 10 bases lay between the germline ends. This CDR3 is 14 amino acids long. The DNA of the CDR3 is TGTGCCAGCAGCTTAAGCGTGAGAGCAGATACGCAGTATTTT. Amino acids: CASSLSVRADTQYF.

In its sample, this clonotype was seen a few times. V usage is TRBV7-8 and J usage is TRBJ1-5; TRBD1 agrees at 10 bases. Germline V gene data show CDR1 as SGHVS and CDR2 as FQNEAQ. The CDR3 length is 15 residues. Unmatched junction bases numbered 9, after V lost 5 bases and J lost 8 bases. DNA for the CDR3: TGTGCCAGCAGCCCGGGACAGGGGAAACATAAGCCCCAGCATTTT. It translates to CASSPGQGKHKPQHF.

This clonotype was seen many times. The chain's CDR3 is CASSQEVLTGKQYF. The CDR3 DNA sequence: TGCGCCAGCAGCCAAGAGGTCCTGACAGGGAAGCAGTACTTC. The chain carries TRBV4-1 and TRBJ2-7; 7 nucleotides line up with TRBD1. Trimming cost V 0 bases and J 8 bases; bases outside gene matches: 7. Germline CDR1 MGHRA, CDR2 YSYEKL. The CDR3 spans 14 residues.

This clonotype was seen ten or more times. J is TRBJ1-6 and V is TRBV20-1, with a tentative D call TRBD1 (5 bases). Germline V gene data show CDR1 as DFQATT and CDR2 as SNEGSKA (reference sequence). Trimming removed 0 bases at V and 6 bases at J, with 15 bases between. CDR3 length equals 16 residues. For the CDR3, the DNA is TGCAGTGCTAGAGATCTCGGGGGGTCAGGTAATTCACCCCTCCACTTT. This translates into CSARDLGGSGNSPLHF.

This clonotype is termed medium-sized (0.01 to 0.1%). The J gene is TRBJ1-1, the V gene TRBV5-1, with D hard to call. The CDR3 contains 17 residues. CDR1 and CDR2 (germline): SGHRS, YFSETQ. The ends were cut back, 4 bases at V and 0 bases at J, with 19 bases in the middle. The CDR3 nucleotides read TGCGCCAGCAGCAAGGAGGTTAACAGAGTGATGAACACTGAAGCTTTCTTT. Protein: CASSKEVNRVMNTEAFF.

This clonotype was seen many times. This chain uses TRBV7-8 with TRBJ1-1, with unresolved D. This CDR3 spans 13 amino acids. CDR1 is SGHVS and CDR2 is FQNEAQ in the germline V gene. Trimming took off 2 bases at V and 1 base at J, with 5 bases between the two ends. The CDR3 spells CASSLMWNTEAFF. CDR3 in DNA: TGTGCCAGCAGCTTAATGTGGAACACTGAAGCTTTCTTT.

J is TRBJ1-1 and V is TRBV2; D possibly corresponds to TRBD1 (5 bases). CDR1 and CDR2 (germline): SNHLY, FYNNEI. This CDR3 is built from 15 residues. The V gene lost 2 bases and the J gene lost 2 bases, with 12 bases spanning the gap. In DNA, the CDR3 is TGTGCCAGCAGTGAACGCGGACAACTTAACACTGAAGCTTTCTTT. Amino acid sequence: CASSERGQLNTEAFF.

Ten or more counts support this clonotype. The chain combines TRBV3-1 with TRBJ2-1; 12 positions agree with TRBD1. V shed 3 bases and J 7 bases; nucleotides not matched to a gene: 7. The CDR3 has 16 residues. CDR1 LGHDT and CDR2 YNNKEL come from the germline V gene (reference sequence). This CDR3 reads CASSHTGQGAGNEQFF. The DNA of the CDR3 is TGTGCCAGCAGCCATACGGGACAGGGGGCCGGGAATGAGCAGTTCTTC.

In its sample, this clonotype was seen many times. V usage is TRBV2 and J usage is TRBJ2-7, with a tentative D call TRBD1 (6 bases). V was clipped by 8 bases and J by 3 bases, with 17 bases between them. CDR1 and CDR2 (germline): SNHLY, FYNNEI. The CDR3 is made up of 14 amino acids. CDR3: CASFQGMGFYEQYF. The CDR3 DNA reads TGTGCCAGCTTTCAGGGGATGGGGTTCTACGAGCAGTACTTC.

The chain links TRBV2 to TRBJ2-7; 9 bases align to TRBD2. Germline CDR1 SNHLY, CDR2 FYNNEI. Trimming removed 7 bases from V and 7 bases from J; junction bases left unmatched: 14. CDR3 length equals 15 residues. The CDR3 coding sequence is TGTGCCAGCACCCCGTTGGGTAGCGGGGGTGAAGAGCAGTACTTC. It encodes CASTPLGSGGEEQYF.

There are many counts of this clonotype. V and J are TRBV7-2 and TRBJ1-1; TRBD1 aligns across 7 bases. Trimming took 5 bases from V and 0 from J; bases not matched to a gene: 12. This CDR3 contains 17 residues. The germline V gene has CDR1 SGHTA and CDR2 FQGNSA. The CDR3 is CASSLERGRGLNTEAFF. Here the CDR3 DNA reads TGTGCCAGCAGCCTAGAGAGGGGGCGCGGATTGAACACTGAAGCTTTCTTT.

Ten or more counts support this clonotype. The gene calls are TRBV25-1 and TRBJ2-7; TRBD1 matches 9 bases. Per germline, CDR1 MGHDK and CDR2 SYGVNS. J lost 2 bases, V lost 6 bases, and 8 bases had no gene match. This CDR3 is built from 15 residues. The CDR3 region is CASSPTGGQTYEQYF. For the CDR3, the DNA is TGTGCCAGCAGCCCAACAGGGGGCCAGACCTACGAGCAGTACTTC.

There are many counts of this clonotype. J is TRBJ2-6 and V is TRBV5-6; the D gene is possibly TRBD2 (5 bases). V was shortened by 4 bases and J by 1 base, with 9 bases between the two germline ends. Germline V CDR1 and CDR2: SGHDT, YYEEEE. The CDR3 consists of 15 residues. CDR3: CASSPGLSGANVLTF. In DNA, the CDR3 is TGTGCCAGCAGCCCCGGACTTTCTGGGGCCAACGTCCTGACTTTC. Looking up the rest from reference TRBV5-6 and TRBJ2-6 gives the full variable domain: DAGVTQSPTHLIKTRGQQVTLRCSPKSGHDTVSWYQQALGQGPQFIFQYYEEEERQRGNFPDRFSGHQFPNYSSELNVNALLLGDSALYLCASSPGLSGANVLTFGAGSRLTVL.

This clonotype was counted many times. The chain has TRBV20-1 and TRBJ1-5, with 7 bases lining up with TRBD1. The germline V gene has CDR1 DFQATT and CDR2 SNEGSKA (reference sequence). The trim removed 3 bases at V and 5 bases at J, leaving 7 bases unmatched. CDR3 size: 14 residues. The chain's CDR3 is CSASKPQGDQPQHF. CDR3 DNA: TGCAGTGCTAGTAAACCCCAGGGGGATCAGCCCCAGCATTTT.